What follows is one T cell receptor beta chain and its context. The record originates from a study of blood T cell repertoires in COVID-19. On the study more broadly: Acute and convalescent COVID-19 samples came from the United States, Italy and Spain. PBMCs, B-cell-depleted T cells, or T cells were the source of the cDNA or gDNA that made up the material.

Per the original data handling: Amplified reference gene primers provided the basis for estimating nucleated cell counts. Data came from immunoSEQ multiplex PCR; TCRdb stores just in-frame clones and leaves some out. D and trimming were read from the DNA, whereas the V and J calls and clone size are those reported in that table. The sample carries about 160,000 clones, over 90% recorded once. This CDR3 contains 13 residues. Trimming took 2 bases from V and 3 from J, leaving 9 bases between them. CDR1 and CDR2 from the germline V gene are SGDLS and YYNGEE. Input material: peripheral blood. The chain recombines TRBV9 with TRBJ2-7; possibly TRBD1 for D (5 bases). This TCR derives from a man aged 50 or older with acute or convalescent COVID-19. This chain's CDR3 is CASSVGRDYEQYF. DNA for the CDR3: TGTGCCAGCAGCGTTGGCAGGGACTACGAGCAGTACTTC.